The 20 T cell receptor beta chains listed next were all sequenced from one sample in a study of shared clonotypes between healthy human individuals (dated by TCRdb to the early 2020s). Library preparation was by the immunoSEQ multiplex PCR assay. The clones in this table, taken by TCRdb from immuneACCESS, are in-frame only. Not every clone is retained; where verified, under half of the shortfall comes from an unresolved V gene, and the cause of the rest is unknown. In all, the sample holds approximately 2,000,000 clones, and 85% to 95% of those were seen once. Of the sample, approximately 0.39% falls within the top ten clones. The material sequenced was naive CD4+ T cells from PBMCs. The sample's cell subset or site, from its label and the paper: CD45RA+ positively selected. The receptors derive from a man younger than 35 in good health. Some clones in this sample may be carry-over from other donors' samples.

This chain joins TRBV5-1 and TRBJ2-1; the match to TRBD2 covers 9 bases. This CDR3 is built from 15 residues. Trimming cost V 3 bases and J 9 bases; bases outside gene matches: 10. The germline gives CDR1 SGHRS, CDR2 YFSETQ. The CDR3 sequence: CASSSRAGGDGEQFF. As DNA, the CDR3 is TGCGCCAGCAGCTCTCGAGCGGGAGGTGATGGTGAGCAGTTCTTC.

V gene TRBV7-2 combines with J gene TRBJ2-7; D is perhaps TRBD1 (6 bases). This CDR3 region has 16 residues. The germline V gene has CDR1 SGHTA and CDR2 FQGNSA. The V and J ends lost 1 base and 2 bases respectively, with 15 bases between them. This CDR3 is CASSLGVRTEAYEQYF. The CDR3 DNA reads as TGTGCCAGCAGCTTAGGGGTCCGGACAGAAGCCTACGAGCAGTACTTC.

This clone was seen just once. CDR3 bases: TGTGCCACCCGTAGGACAGGGAACTATGGCTACACCTTC. Protein product: CATRRTGNYGYTF. J is TRBJ1-2 and V is TRBV19; 8 nucleotides match TRBD1. Germline assignment: CDR1 LNHDA and CDR2 SQIVND (reference sequence). The CDR3 is 13 amino acids. V lost 10 bases and J lost 2; bases outside the gene matches: 6.

The chain links TRBV5-1 to TRBJ2-3; 9 nucleotides match TRBD2. V lost 0 bases and J lost 5; bases outside the gene matches: 13. The CDR3 length is 18 residues. Germline V gene sequence: CDR1 SGHRS, CDR2 YFSETQ. CDR3 sequence: CASSLAGAGGRAGDTQYF. CDR3 bases: TGCGCCAGCAGCTTGGCCGGGGCCGGCGGGAGGGCCGGAGATACGCAGTATTTT.

This sequence joins TRBV19 and TRBJ1-2; weak D call: TRBD1 (5 bases). CDR1 LNHDA and CDR2 SQIVND come from the germline V gene (reference sequence). The CDR3 is 12 residues long. The V end lost 6 bases, the J end lost 4 bases, and 9 bases lay between the germline ends. The DNA of the CDR3 is TGTGCCAGTAGGGGGACGGTCTATGGCTACACCTTC. This gives the protein CASRGTVYGYTF.

CDR3 sequence reads: CAVHGGTTETQYF. Written as DNA, the CDR3 is TGTGCCGTTCACGGCGGGACGACAGAGACCCAGTACTTC. The chain recombines TRBV28 with TRBJ2-5; possible D gene TRBD2, 6 bases. V shed 11 bases and J shed 4 bases, with 17 bases lying between them. CDR1 is MDHEN and CDR2 is SYDVKM in the germline V gene. The CDR3 has 13 residues.

A word on this clone: Other DNA sequences in this sample translate to the same CDR3. This chain uses TRBV18 with TRBJ1-2, with a tentative D call TRBD1 (5 bases). V shed 4 bases and J shed 5 bases, with 11 bases lying between them. CDR1 and CDR2 (germline): KGHSH, LQKENI. The CDR3 has 13 amino acids. The CDR3 loop reads CASSQGEGYGYTF. The CDR3 DNA is TGTGCCAGCTCACAAGGGGAAGGGTATGGCTACACCTTC.

The rearrangement joins TRBV6-1 to TRBJ2-7, with 9 bases fitting TRBD2. V lost 2 bases, J lost 2 bases, and 10 bases stayed unmatched. The CDR3 is 17 amino acids. Germline V CDR1 and CDR2: MNHNS, SASEGT. CDR3: CASSEISGTSKTYEQYF. The CDR3 region has the DNA TGTGCCAGCAGTGAAATTTCCGGGACTAGCAAGACCTACGAGCAGTACTTC.

On this clone itself: Other nucleotide sequences from this sample produce the same CDR3. CDR3 residues: CASRGGSSYNEQFF. The CDR3, as DNA: TGTGCCAGCAGGGGAGGGAGCTCCTACAATGAGCAGTTCTTC. This chain connects TRBV2 to TRBJ2-1, with 7 bases aligning to TRBD2. J gave up 0 bases and V 6 bases, and 2 bases lay outside the gene matches. Germline-derived CDR1 and CDR2 are SNHLY and FYNNEI. This CDR3 is 14 amino acids long. The whole variable domain, filled in from reference TRBV2 and TRBJ2-1, reads EPEVTQTPSHQVTQMGQEVILRCVPISNHLYFYWYRQILGQKVEFLVSFYNNEISEKSEIFDDQFSVERPDGSNFTLKIRSTKLEDSAMYFCASRGGSSYNEQFFGPGTRLTVL.

In nucleotides, the CDR3 is TGTGCCAGCAGTTTGATCCGTAGGACCCGCGAGCAGTACTTC. It specifies CASSLIRRTREQYF. The chain recombines TRBV28 with TRBJ2-7, with unresolved D. This CDR3 is built from 14 residues. The germline gives CDR1 MDHEN, CDR2 SYDVKM. Trimming took 3 bases from V and 6 from J, leaving 15 bases between them.

This rearrangement joins TRBV5-1 to TRBJ2-3; 9 bases line up with TRBD2. This CDR3 is built from 16 residues. Germline V gene data show CDR1 as SGHRS and CDR2 as YFSETQ. The J segment lost 2 bases and the V segment lost 0 bases, leaving 4 bases of the junction unmatched. This CDR3 is CASSLDSGGYTDTQYF. Here the CDR3 DNA reads TGCGCCAGCAGCTTGGACAGCGGGGGGTACACAGATACGCAGTATTTT. The whole variable domain, filled in from reference TRBV5-1 and TRBJ2-3, reads KAGVTQTPRYLIKTRGQQVTLSCSPISGHRSVSWYQQTPGQGLQFLFEYFSETQRNKGNFPGRFSGRQFSNSRSEMNVSTLELGDSALYLCASSLDSGGYTDTQYFGPGTRLTVL.

This clone was recorded only once. This rearrangement joins TRBV7-8 to TRBJ1-2; unclear D gene. The CDR3 sequence is 13 residues long. The V end was cut by 1 base, the J end by 6 bases, with 9 bases between. Germline lookup yields CDR1 SGHVS and CDR2 FQNEAQ. Here the CDR3 reads CASSLEVWNGYTF. In DNA, the CDR3 is TGTGCCAGCAGCTTAGAAGTATGGAATGGCTACACCTTC.

V and J are TRBV11-3 and TRBJ2-1; 7 nucleotides agree with TRBD2. Germline values: CDR1 SGHNT, CDR2 YENEEA. CDR3 length: 15 residues. V shed 0 bases and J 16 bases; nucleotides not matched to a gene: 15. CDR3 sequence reads: CASSLEQTGRGGTFF. The CDR3 nucleotides are TGTGCCAGCAGCTTAGAGCAAACGGGGAGGGGAGGGACCTTCTTC.

The CDR3 DNA reads TGTGCCAGCAGCTTGGAGGGGGCGGTCGGTCTGTATTTT. It translates to CASSLEGAVGLYF. The chain has TRBV5-6 and TRBJ2-3; TRBD1 agrees at 7 bases. This CDR3 is 13 amino acids long. Trimming took 0 bases from V and 14 from J; bases not matched to a gene: 9. Germline V CDR1 and CDR2: SGHDT, YYEEEE. Together with reference TRBV5-6 and TRBJ2-3, the CDR3 gives the full variable domain: DAGVTQSPTHLIKTRGQQVTLRCSPKSGHDTVSWYQQALGQGPQFIFQYYEEEERQRGNFPDRFSGHQFPNYSSELNVNALLLGDSALYLCASSLEGAVGLYFGPGTRLTVL.

This clone was seen just once. The chain links TRBV7-2 to TRBJ1-1; TRBD1 is a possible D gene (5 bases). Between the trimmed V and J ends, which lost 2 bases and 6 bases, there was a span of 7 bases. Germline V CDR1 and CDR2: SGHTA, FQGNSA. The CDR3 is made up of 12 amino acids. CDR3 DNA: TGTGCCAGCAGCTTAACCAGGGCTGAAGCTTTCTTT. As protein: CASSLTRAEAFF. The variable domain in full, with the rest retrieved from reference TRBV7-2 and TRBJ1-1, is GAGVSQSPSNKVTEKGKDVELRCDPISGHTALYWYRQSLGQGLEFLIYFQGNSAPDKSGLPSDRFSAERTGGSVSTLTIQRTQQEDSAVYLCASSLTRAEAFFGQGTRLTVV.

The chain combines TRBV10-3 with TRBJ2-3; 14 bases align to TRBD2. CDR1 is ENHRY, CDR2 SYGVKD, per germline. Losses at the gene ends were 5 bases for V and 4 bases for J; bases not matched to a gene: 8. The CDR3 runs to 17 residues. CDR3 bases: TGTGCCATCAGTATTGGGACTAGCGGGAGTGGATCAGATACGCAGTATTTT. Translated: CAISIGTSGSGSDTQYF.

V and J are TRBV11-2 and TRBJ2-3; 8 positions match TRBD2. Germline CDR1 and CDR2: SGHAT and FQNNGV. The CDR3 totals 16 residues. Germline trimming cut 1 base from V and 11 bases from J; bases unmatched to any gene: 14. CDR3 in amino acids: CASSLAVTSGPLLQYF. Here the CDR3 DNA reads TGTGCCAGCAGCTTAGCGGTCACTAGCGGCCCCTTGTTGCAGTATTTT.

V usage is TRBV25-1 and J usage is TRBJ2-1; TRBD1 might be the D (5 bases). The germline V gene encodes CDR1 MGHDK and CDR2 SYGVNS. V lost 1 base and J 6 bases, leaving 13 bases between the germline ends. The CDR3 runs to 15 residues. The CDR3 nucleotides read TGTGCCAGCAGTGAATCCAGGGCCTCCGTCAATGAGCAGTTCTTC. It yields the protein CASSESRASVNEQFF.

The CDR3 DNA sequence: TGTGCCAGCAGCGTAGCGGGTCTCGGGGCCTTCACTGAAGCTTTCTTT. Translating gives CASSVAGLGAFTEAFF. V usage is TRBV9 and J usage is TRBJ1-1, with a tentative D call TRBD1 (5 bases). V shed 0 bases and J shed 4 bases, with 16 bases lying between them. The CDR3 has 16 amino acids. The germline V gene encodes CDR1 SGDLS and CDR2 YYNGEE.

V usage is TRBV18 and J usage is TRBJ2-7; D gene unclear. The germline V gene has CDR1 KGHSH and CDR2 LQKENI. V was pared by 2 bases and J by 2 bases, with 13 bases between. The CDR3 has 15 amino acids. CDR3 sequence reads: CASSPGARIAYEQYF. In DNA form, the CDR3 reads TGTGCCAGCTCACCAGGTGCGCGGATCGCCTACGAGCAGTACTTC. The full variable domain, completed using reference TRBV18 and TRBJ2-7, is NAGVMQNPRHLVRRRGQEARLRCSPMKGHSHVYWYRQLPEEGLKFMVYLQKENIIDESGMPKERFSAEFPKEGPSILRIQQVVRGDSAAYFCASSPGARIAYEQYFGPGTRLTVT.